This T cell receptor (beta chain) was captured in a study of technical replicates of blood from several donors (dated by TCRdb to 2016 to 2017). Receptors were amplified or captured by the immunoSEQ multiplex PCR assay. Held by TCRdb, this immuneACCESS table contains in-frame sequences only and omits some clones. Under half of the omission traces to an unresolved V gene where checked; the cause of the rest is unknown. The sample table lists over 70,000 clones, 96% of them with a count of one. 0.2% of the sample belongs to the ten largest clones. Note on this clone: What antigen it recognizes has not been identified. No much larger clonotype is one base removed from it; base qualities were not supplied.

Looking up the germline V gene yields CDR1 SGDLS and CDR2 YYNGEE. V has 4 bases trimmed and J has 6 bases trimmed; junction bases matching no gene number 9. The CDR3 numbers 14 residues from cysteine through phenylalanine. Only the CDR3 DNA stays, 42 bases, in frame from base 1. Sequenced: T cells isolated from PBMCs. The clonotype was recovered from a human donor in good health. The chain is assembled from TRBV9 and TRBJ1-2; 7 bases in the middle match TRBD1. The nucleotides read TGTGCCAGCAGCTCTTCGACAGGGTTGAATGGCTACACCTTC. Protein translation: CASSSSTGLNGYTF.